A single sample gave rise to the 21 T cell receptor beta chains below, sequenced in a study of T cells after yellow fever vaccination. TCRdb re-called the 5' RACE reads with MiXCR, one entry per CDR3 protein. The sample includes around 550,000 distinct CDR3 sequences, less than 20% seen only once; the top ten take roughly an eighth. Sequencing was performed on PBMCs, taken 15 days after the yellow fever booster vaccination. Receptors were obtained from a man aged 30 to 39 who received the YFV17D yellow fever vaccine.

The chain is built from TRBV20-1 and TRBJ2-7, with 8 bases fitting TRBD1. With V trimmed by 6 bases and J by 1 base, 5 bases remained unmatched. Germline-derived CDR1 and CDR2 are DFQATT and SNEGSKA (reference sequence). This CDR3 contains 13 residues. CDR3 protein: CSAPDRESYEQYF. In DNA form, the CDR3 reads TGCAGTGCACCGGACAGGGAGTCCTACGAGCAGTACTTC.

J is TRBJ2-1 and V is TRBV6-5; 7 bases line up with TRBD2. The germline gives CDR1 MNHEY, CDR2 SVGAGI. This CDR3 comprises 15 residues. The V gene end was trimmed by 0 bases and the J gene end by 7 bases; junction bases not matched to a gene: 6. DNA of the CDR3: TGTGCCAGCAGTTACTCGCCAACTAGCGCTAATGAGCAGTTCTTC. This gives the protein CASSYSPTSANEQFF.

This clonotype was picked up a small number of times. The chain has TRBV6-2 or TRBV6-3 and TRBJ2-1, with 8 bases that match TRBD2. The CDR3 spans 15 residues. V shed 8 bases and J 7 bases; nucleotides not matched to a gene: 13. Germline CDR1 and CDR2: MNHEY and SVGEGT. The CDR3 loop reads CASRREVVEGNEQFF. The DNA for the CDR3 is TGTGCCAGCCGGCGGGAGGTAGTTGAGGGAAATGAGCAGTTCTTC.

V is TRBV20-1 and J is TRBJ2-2; D is undetermined. This CDR3 has 13 residues. V was trimmed by 3 bases and J by 5 bases, leaving 10 bases between them. The germline CDR1 and CDR2 sequences are DFQATT and SNEGSKA (reference sequence). The DNA for the CDR3 is TGCAGTGCTAGCTGGGTCGAAACCGGGGAGCTGTTTTTT. Its protein is CSASWVETGELFF.

This clonotype showed up just once. CDR3 DNA: TGTGCCAGCAGTGTACTAGCGGGAGGCTACGAGCAGTACTTC. This encodes CASSVLAGGYEQYF. The chain employs TRBV2 and TRBJ2-7; 12 bases align to TRBD2. The CDR3 length is 14 residues. V lost 4 bases and J lost 3; bases outside the gene matches: 1. Germline CDR1 reads SNHLY; CDR2 reads FYNNEI.

V usage is TRBV5-1 and J usage is TRBJ2-3; the match to TRBD1 covers 7 bases. V lost 5 bases, J lost 3 bases, and 6 bases stayed unmatched. Per the germline V gene, CDR1 is SGHRS and CDR2 is YFSETQ. The CDR3 has 14 amino acids. In DNA form, the CDR3 reads TGCGCCAGCAGAGTCGGGACAGATACAGATACGCAGTATTTT. Its translation is CASRVGTDTDTQYF.

The rearrangement links TRBV18 to TRBJ1-5, with D unresolved. Germline V gene data show CDR1 as KGHSH and CDR2 as LQKENI. Trimming left V 3 bases short and J 6 bases short, with 9 bases between. This CDR3 is built from 13 residues. In DNA, the CDR3 is TGTGCCAGCTCACCTAGCCTGTCTCAGCCCCAGCATTTT. It specifies CASSPSLSQPQHF.

This clonotype turned up a few times. The chain recombines TRBV20-1 with TRBJ2-1; D remains ambiguous. The germline V gene has CDR1 DFQATT and CDR2 SNEGSKA (reference sequence). The CDR3 totals 10 residues. Trimming cost V 6 bases and J 7 bases, with 7 bases left between them. CDR3 region: CSARINEQFF. The CDR3 DNA follows: TGCAGTGCCCGAATAAATGAGCAGTTCTTC.

This chain links TRBV6-2 or TRBV6-3 with TRBJ2-1, with 12 bases matching TRBD2. V lost 3 bases and J lost 8; bases outside the gene matches: 11. The CDR3 contains 17 residues. Germline V gene data show CDR1 as MNHEY and CDR2 as SVGEGT. The CDR3 DNA is TGTGCCAGCAGTTATCTGAGACTAGCGGGAGTGATGCATGAGCAGTTCTTC. Its translation is CASSYLRLAGVMHEQFF.

The chain joins TRBV12-5 to TRBJ2-3, with 9 bases identical to TRBD1. This CDR3 contains 15 residues. Germline V CDR1 and CDR2: LGHNT, FRNRAP. The V gene end was trimmed by 6 bases and the J gene end by 5 bases; junction bases not matched to a gene: 9. CDR3 bases: TGTGCTAGTGGCTTCGGACAGGGGAGGCAAGATACGCAGTATTTT. Its protein product is CASGFGQGRQDTQYF.

This clonotype was detected only a few times. This rearrangement joins TRBV12-3 or TRBV12-4 to TRBJ1-2, with 7 bases matching TRBD1. The CDR3 has 13 amino acids. After removal of 0 bases from V and 10 bases from J, the junction contained 5 bases not matched to a gene. CDR3 coding DNA: TGTGCCAGCAGTTTAGCCGGGGACAGAACCTACACCTTC. Translating gives CASSLAGDRTYTF.

The chain employs TRBV29-1 and TRBJ2-7; D is undetermined. CDR3 length: 12 residues. Trimming took off 1 base at V and 2 bases at J, with 6 bases between the two ends. Germline-derived CDR1 and CDR2 are SQVTM and ANQGSEA. CDR3 DNA sequence: TGCAGCGTTGAAGTATTTACCTACGAGCAGTACTTC. This gives the protein CSVEVFTYEQYF.

The rearrangement links TRBV20-1 to TRBJ2-1; 9 nucleotides match TRBD2. The junction had 6 bases not matched to a gene; V was cut back by 3 bases and J by 6 bases. Germline CDR1 reads DFQATT; CDR2 reads SNEGSKA (reference sequence). CDR3 length equals 14 residues. The chain's CDR3 is CSASGGGRGNEQFF. The CDR3 nucleotides are TGCAGTGCTAGTGGGGGCGGGAGGGGCAATGAGCAGTTCTTC.

The rearrangement links TRBV5-1 to TRBJ2-5; TRBD2 matches 10 bases. This CDR3 spans 15 amino acids. CDR1 and CDR2 (germline): SGHRS, YFSETQ. J lost 5 bases, V lost 2 bases, and 6 bases had no gene match. CDR3 DNA: TGCGCCAGCAGCTTACTAGCGGGAAATTTTGAGACCCAGTACTTC. It is translated as CASSLLAGNFETQYF.

This clonotype has a handful of counts. The J gene is TRBJ2-2, the V gene TRBV6-2 or TRBV6-3, with D perhaps matching TRBD2 (5 bases). The CDR3 runs to 14 residues. Germline loops: CDR1 MNHEY, CDR2 SVGEGT. Trimming stripped 7 bases from V and 2 bases from J, with 11 bases between. DNA of the CDR3: TGTGCCAGCATCAGGACGGGAAACACCGGGGAGCTGTTTTTT. The encoded protein is CASIRTGNTGELFF.

This clonotype was counted only a few times. The V and J genes are TRBV28 and TRBJ2-7; D might be TRBD2 (5 bases). The V gene lost 8 bases and the J gene lost 2 bases, with 19 bases spanning the gap. The CDR3 contains 15 residues. The germline V gene encodes CDR1 MDHEN and CDR2 SYDVKM. CDR3 region: CASFSTGSGTYEQYF. The CDR3 nucleotides read TGTGCCAGCTTCTCGACGGGATCTGGGACCTACGAGCAGTACTTC. Supplemented by reference TRBV28 and TRBJ2-7, the full variable domain reads DVKVTQSSRYLVKRTGEKVFLECVQDMDHENMFWYRQDPGLGLRLIYFSYDVKMKEKGDIPEGYSVSREKKERFSLILESASTNQTSMYLCASFSTGSGTYEQYFGPGTRLTVT.

This clonotype was recorded a few times. J is TRBJ2-2 and V is TRBV7-6, with D uncertain. V was pared by 4 bases and J by 2 bases, with 17 bases between. Germline lookup yields CDR1 SGHVS and CDR2 FNYEAQ. The CDR3 has 17 amino acids. For the CDR3, the DNA is TGTGCCAGCAGCTCCGACGATGAGAGGATTAACACCGGGGAGCTGTTTTTT. Translation gives CASSSDDERINTGELFF.

This clonotype was counted between two and nine times. V usage is TRBV5-1 and J usage is TRBJ2-1, with 9 bases that match TRBD2. V lost 2 bases and J lost 10; bases outside the gene matches: 7. Germline V gene data show CDR1 as SGHRS and CDR2 as YFSETQ. This CDR3 region has 14 residues. CDR3 in DNA: TGCGCCAGCAGCTTCGGTAGCGGGAGTGACGAGCAGTTCTTC. This sequence encodes CASSFGSGSDEQFF. Full variable domain (rest looked up from reference TRBV5-1 and TRBJ2-1): KAGVTQTPRYLIKTRGQQVTLSCSPISGHRSVSWYQQTPGQGLQFLFEYFSETQRNKGNFPGRFSGRQFSNSRSEMNVSTLELGDSALYLCASSFGSGSDEQFFGPGTRLTVL.

The chain carries TRBV6-2 or TRBV6-3 and TRBJ1-5, with D possibly being TRBD1 (5 bases). The V gene lost 0 bases and the J gene lost 6 bases, with 9 bases spanning the gap. This CDR3 spans 14 amino acids. Per the germline V gene, CDR1 is MNHEY and CDR2 is SVGEGT. CDR3 nucleotides: TGTGCCAGCAGTTACTCGGGGGGACTTCAGCCCCAGCATTTT. Its translation: CASSYSGGLQPQHF.

This CDR3 is CSARVGIDRQIGETQYF. The CDR3 bases are TGCAGTGCTAGAGTGGGGATCGACCGTCAGATTGGGGAGACCCAGTACTTC. This sequence joins TRBV20-1 and TRBJ2-5; D is uncertain. V was clipped by 1 base and J by 5 bases, with 23 bases between them. In germline, CDR1 is DFQATT, CDR2 SNEGSKA (reference sequence). The CDR3 runs 17 residues.

This clonotype was seen only a few times. The rearrangement links TRBV7-9 to TRBJ1-2; D is undetermined. Germline V gene sequence: CDR1 SEHNR, CDR2 FQNEAQ (reference sequence). The V end lost 3 bases, the J end lost 5 bases, and 13 bases lay between the germline ends. The CDR3 runs to 14 residues. In nucleotides, the CDR3 is TGTGCCAGCAGCTTGGCCGTGGAGGGTTATGGCTACACCTTC. Its protein is CASSLAVEGYGYTF. The full variable domain, in which reference TRBV7-9 and TRBJ1-2 provide the parts outside the CDR3, is DTGVSQNPRHKITKRGQNVTFRCDPISEHNRLYWYRQTLGQGPEFLTYFQNEAQLEKSRLLSDRFSAERPKGSFSTLEIQRTEQGDSAMYLCASSLAVEGYGYTFGSGTRLTVV.